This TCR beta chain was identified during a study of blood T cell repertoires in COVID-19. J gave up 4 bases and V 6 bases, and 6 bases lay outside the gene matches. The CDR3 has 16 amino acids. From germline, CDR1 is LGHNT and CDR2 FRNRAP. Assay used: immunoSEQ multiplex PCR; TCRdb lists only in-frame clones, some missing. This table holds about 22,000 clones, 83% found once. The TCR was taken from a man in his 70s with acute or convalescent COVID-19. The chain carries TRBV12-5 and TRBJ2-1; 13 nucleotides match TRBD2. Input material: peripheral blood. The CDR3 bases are TGTGCTAGTGGATCTCGGACTAGCGGGAGTTACAATGAGCAGTTCTTC. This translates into CASGSRTSGSYNEQFF.